These 12 T cell receptor beta chains came from one sample sequenced in a study of PD-L1 blockade in urothelial cancer. The time point here: peripheral blood 6 weeks after treatment start. Here immunoSEQ multiplex PCR was the method, and the copy in TCRdb shows in-frame clones only, minus some. The data hold about 23,000 clones, with around nine tenths observed a single time. Sequencing was performed on PBMCs, taken around atezolizumab (anti-PD-L1) treatment. These receptors were obtained from a woman aged 60-75 years with urothelial cancer.

The chain couples TRBV27 to TRBJ2-1, with 11 bases identical to TRBD2. Germline V gives CDR1 MNHEY, CDR2 SMNVEV (reference sequence). The CDR3 contains 14 residues. J gave up 8 bases and V 6 bases, and 6 bases lay outside the gene matches. CDR3 sequence (DNA): TGTGCCAGCAGGGCTAGCGGGAGGAAGGATGAGCAGTTCTTC. Protein: CASRASGRKDEQFF.

This chain uses TRBV10-3 with TRBJ2-5; a weak D match, TRBD1 (5 bases). CDR3 length equals 14 residues. The germline V and J ends were trimmed by 10 bases and 1 base, with 16 bases remaining between them. Germline loops: CDR1 ENHRY, CDR2 SYGVKD. CDR3: CASQQQDIQETQYF. The CDR3, as DNA: TGTGCCAGCCAACAACAGGATATCCAAGAGACCCAGTACTTC.

The chain recombines TRBV11-2 with TRBJ2-3; 8 nucleotides agree with TRBD1. There are 14 residues in the CDR3. With V trimmed by 0 bases and J by 4 bases, 0 bases remained unmatched. The germline V gene encodes CDR1 SGHAT and CDR2 FQNNGV. The CDR3 DNA reads as TGTGCCAGCAGCTTAGACAGGGGGCCAGATACGCAGTATTTT. Translated, it gives CASSLDRGPDTQYF. The full variable domain, its missing parts supplied by reference TRBV11-2 and TRBJ2-3, is EAGVAQSPRYKIIEKRQSVAFWCNPISGHATLYWYQQILGQGPKLLIQFQNNGVVDDSQLPKDRFSAERLKGVDSTLKIQPAKLEDSAVYLCASSLDRGPDTQYFGPGTRLTVL.

This chain joins TRBV19 and TRBJ2-7; 15 positions match TRBD2. Germline CDR1 reads LNHDA; CDR2 reads SQIVND (reference sequence). This CDR3 is built from 19 residues. The ends lost 6 bases at V and 3 bases at J; junction bases unmatched: 15. The CDR3 sequence: CASSDYPTGLAGGNYEQYF. The CDR3 DNA reads TGTGCCAGTAGCGATTACCCGACTGGACTAGCGGGAGGGAACTACGAGCAGTACTTC.

CDR3 nucleotide sequence: TGTGCCAGCAGCTCCCCCCCCGGGACAGGGGACACCGGGGAGCTGTTTTTT. This sequence encodes CASSSPPGTGDTGELFF. The chain combines TRBV7-9 with TRBJ2-2, with 10 bases matching TRBD1. J was trimmed by 3 bases and V by 4 bases; bases with no gene match: 8. The CDR3 is 17 amino acids. Germline V gene lookup returns CDR1 SEHNR and CDR2 FQNEAQ (reference sequence).

This chain joins TRBV4-3 and TRBJ2-7; TRBD1 might be the D (6 bases). Deletions cut 0 bases from V and 2 bases from J, with 20 bases between. CDR1 is LGHNA, CDR2 YSLEER, per germline. The CDR3 runs to 18 residues. The chain's CDR3 is CASSQDYRVGLLTYEQYF. As DNA, the CDR3 is TGCGCCAGCAGCCAAGATTACAGGGTAGGCCTTCTAACCTACGAGCAGTACTTC.

The chain uses TRBV7-6 and TRBJ2-7; no reliable D call. Germline lookup yields CDR1 SGHVS and CDR2 FNYEAQ. The V and J ends lost 4 bases and 5 bases respectively, with 9 bases between them. The CDR3 totals 12 residues. CDR3 protein: CASSSQMNEQYF. The CDR3 nucleotides read TGTGCCAGCAGCTCACAGATGAACGAGCAGTACTTC.

The rearrangement uses TRBV9 and TRBJ1-1; no clear D. Trimming removed 0 bases from V and 6 bases from J, with 9 bases in between. There are 13 residues in the CDR3. The V gene's germline CDR1 is SGDLS and CDR2 YYNGEE. DNA of the CDR3: TGTGCCAGCAGCGTAGACGTAGCAGCTGAAGCTTTCTTT. Protein sequence: CASSVDVAAEAFF. The full variable domain, in which reference TRBV9 and TRBJ1-1 provide the parts outside the CDR3, is DSGVTQTPKHLITATGQRVTLRCSPRSGDLSVYWYQQSLDQGLQFLIQYYNGEERAKGNILERFSAQQFPDLHSELNLSSLELGDSALYFCASSVDVAAEAFFGQGTRLTVV.

The genes are TRBV4-1 and TRBJ1-1; TRBD1 might be the D (5 bases). The CDR3 runs to 12 residues. With 0 bases removed from V and 8 bases from J, the gap between germline ends came to 7 bases. CDR1 and CDR2 (germline): MGHRA, YSYEKL. The CDR3 DNA follows: TGCGCCAGCAGCCAAGATGGGGCCGAAGCTTTCTTT. Its translation: CASSQDGAEAFF.

This sequence joins TRBV19 and TRBJ2-2; TRBD1 matches at 7 bases. The V gene's germline CDR1 is LNHDA and CDR2 SQIVND (reference sequence). The CDR3 is made up of 17 amino acids. V was pared by 6 bases and J by 0 bases, with 10 bases of the junction left unmatched. The CDR3 spells CASSRTPQGANTGELFF. The CDR3 nucleotides are TGTGCCAGTAGCCGTACCCCCCAGGGGGCGAACACCGGGGAGCTGTTTTTT.

This clone was detected a few times. The rearrangement links TRBV10-3 to TRBJ2-1, with 15 bases that match TRBD2. J was trimmed by 7 bases and V by 6 bases; bases with no gene match: 4. This CDR3 is built from 15 residues. In germline, CDR1 is ENHRY, CDR2 SYGVKD. The CDR3 region has the DNA TGTGCCATCAGAGGACTAGCGGGAGGGCAGAATGAGCAGTTCTTC. It translates to CAIRGLAGGQNEQFF.

The chain joins TRBV7-2 to TRBJ2-1, with TRBD1 as a possible D gene (6 bases). Germline V lookup: CDR1 SGHTA, CDR2 FQGNSA. Trimming shortened V by 3 bases and J by 12 bases, and 12 bases separated the two germline ends. This CDR3 is built from 12 residues. CDR3 sequence: CASSFDRLGQFF. The CDR3 DNA reads TGTGCCAGCAGCTTCGACAGGTTGGGGCAGTTCTTC. Using reference TRBV7-2 and TRBJ2-1 for the parts outside the CDR3, the full variable domain is GAGVSQSPSNKVTEKGKDVELRCDPISGHTALYWYRQSLGQGLEFLIYFQGNSAPDKSGLPSDRFSAERTGGSVSTLTIQRTQQEDSAVYLCASSFDRLGQFFGPGTRLTVL.